This T cell receptor (beta chain) was captured in a study of blood T cell repertoires in COVID-19. On the study more broadly: T cells, B-cell-depleted T cells, or PBMCs supplied cDNA or gDNA.

Profiled with immunoSEQ multiplex PCR; TCRdb holds only in-frame clones, not every one. Here the sample spans approximately 260,000 clones, approximately 82% being singletons. Germline lookup yields CDR1 GTSNPN and CDR2 SVGIG (reference sequence). V shed 0 bases and J shed 5 bases, with 26 bases lying between them. The CDR3 is 19 residues long. Input material: peripheral blood. The clonotype was recovered from a man aged 55 to 70 who had recovered from COVID-19. This chain joins TRBV30 and TRBJ1-5; unclear D gene. The CDR3: CAWSVGFQPTGLSDQPQHF. The DNA of the CDR3 is TGTGCCTGGAGTGTGGGTTTTCAACCGACGGGTTTATCGGATCAGCCCCAGCATTTT.